Listed here are 12 T cell receptor beta chains from one sample, sequenced in a study of blood T cells in healthy people across ages. Combining a sample-barcoded 5' primer with a J-beta primer mix, a second PCR ran for about 6 to 12 cycles. Each CDR3 protein is one row after TCRdb ran MiXCR on the 5' RACE reads. The table shows approximately 680,000 distinct CDR3 sequences, with about 32% occurring only once. The sequenced sample consisted of blood. The receptors here all came from an elderly woman in good health.

V is TRBV20-1 and J is TRBJ2-5; D might be TRBD2 (5 bases). Germline V lookup: CDR1 DFQATT, CDR2 SNEGSKA (reference sequence). This CDR3 contains 13 residues. The V end was cut by 0 bases, the J end by 11 bases, with 16 bases between. CDR3 sequence: CSARDPRGPEQYF. The CDR3 bases are TGCAGTGCTAGAGATCCCCGAGGGCCAGAGCAGTACTTC.

This clonotype was seen a single time. The J gene is TRBJ1-2, the V gene TRBV30; D is undetermined. CDR3 size: 14 residues. CDR1 is GTSNPN and CDR2 is SVGIG in the germline V gene (reference sequence). Trimming stripped 3 bases from V and 0 bases from J, with 11 bases between. CDR3 loop: CAWSDLGSNYGYTF. In DNA, the CDR3 is TGTGCCTGGAGCGATCTGGGATCTAACTATGGCTACACCTTC. Together with reference TRBV30 and TRBJ1-2, the CDR3 gives the full variable domain: SQTIHQWPATLVQPVGSPLSLECTVEGTSNPNLYWYRQAAGRGLQLLFYSVGIGQISSEVPQNLSASRPQDRQFILSSKKLLLSDSGFYLCAWSDLGSNYGYTFGSGTRLTVV.

This clonotype has a count of ten or more. This sequence joins TRBV4-2 and TRBJ1-2; D is perhaps TRBD1 (5 bases). This CDR3 comprises 14 residues. The V and J ends lost 0 bases and 6 bases respectively, with 11 bases between them. Germline loops: CDR1 LGHNA, CDR2 YNFKEQ. The CDR3 region has the DNA TGTGCCAGCAGCCAAGACACCCAGGGAAATGGCTACACCTTC. The encoded protein is CASSQDTQGNGYTF.

The chain links TRBV2 to TRBJ2-3; 8 nucleotides line up with TRBD1. This CDR3 comprises 16 residues. V dropped 6 bases and J dropped 2; count of bases not matched to a gene: 10. Germline V CDR1 and CDR2: SNHLY, FYNNEI. CDR3 in DNA: TGTGCCAGCAGCCTCGCGGACAGGGCCCTCACAGATACGCAGTATTTT. Its translation is CASSLADRALTDTQYF.

A word on this clonotype: A read error is possible here, since a much larger clone lies one base away. The V call is TRBV4-1, the J call TRBJ1-1; perhaps TRBD1 as D (5 bases). Germline V gives CDR1 MGHRA, CDR2 YSYEKL. The CDR3 contains 15 residues. Trimming left V 1 base short and J 1 base short, with 10 bases between. Written as DNA, the CDR3 is TGCGCCAGCAGCCAAGGTCCACAGGCGAACACTGAAGCTTTCTTT. It specifies CASSQGPQANTEAFF.

This clonotype was seen repeatedly, ten times or more. The chain carries TRBV7-3 and TRBJ2-1, with TRBD2 matching over 8 bases. The V gene's germline CDR1 is SGHTA and CDR2 FQGTGA. The CDR3 contains 13 residues. V lost 5 bases to trimming and J lost 6 bases; unmatched junction nucleotides: 3. CDR3 region: CASSPGGGNEQFF. The DNA of the CDR3 is TGTGCCAGCAGCCCGGGGGGGGGCAATGAGCAGTTCTTC.

V is TRBV28 and J is TRBJ1-2; D might be TRBD1 (6 bases). Germline V gives CDR1 MDHEN, CDR2 SYDVKM. V was clipped by 3 bases and J by 4 bases, with 12 bases between them. The CDR3 runs to 14 residues. This CDR3 is CASSLVGAPYGYTF. As DNA, the CDR3 is TGTGCCAGCAGTTTGGTGGGGGCGCCCTATGGCTACACCTTC.

A note on this clonotype: A much larger clone lies one base from this, so it may be a read error. The chain links TRBV10-3 to TRBJ2-7; D remains unclear. The CDR3 covers 14 residues. Trimming took off 6 bases at V and 4 bases at J, with 16 bases between the two ends. Germline V CDR1 and CDR2: ENHRY, SYGVKD. The CDR3 region is CAISPSLSPYEQYF. CDR3 bases: TGTGCCATCAGCCCATCCTTGTCCCCTTACGAGCAGTACTTC.

This clonotype was found a few times. A much larger clonotype is one base distant, so this may be a read error. V and J are TRBV29-1 and TRBJ1-5; 8 positions match TRBD1. The CDR3 is made up of 16 amino acids. Germline CDR1 and CDR2: SQVTM and ANQGSEA. The CDR3 nucleotides are TGCAGCGTTGAAGGTTGGTGGGCAGGGGGCAAGCAGCCCCAGCATTTT. Its protein is CSVEGWWAGGKQPQHF.

At least ten counts were recorded for this clonotype. V and J are TRBV7-9 and TRBJ1-2; possibly TRBD1 for D (5 bases). Germline V gene sequence: CDR1 SEHNR, CDR2 FQNEAQ (reference sequence). CDR3 size: 14 residues. Between the trimmed V and J ends, which lost 4 bases and 2 bases, there was a span of 11 bases. CDR3 bases: TGTGCCAGCAGCTCGGAAGGGGTAAACTATGGCTACACCTTC. This translates into CASSSEGVNYGYTF.

This clonotype was counted many times. For the CDR3, the DNA is TGTGCCAGCAGCTTAATCGGGGGAATAGGGGCAGATACGCAGTATTTT. It specifies CASSLIGGIGADTQYF. The chain is built from TRBV7-3 and TRBJ2-3, with D possibly matching TRBD2 (6 bases). The CDR3 runs to 16 residues. CDR1 SGHTA and CDR2 FQGTGA come from the germline V gene. V was clipped by 1 base and J by 4 bases, with 15 bases between them.

This clonotype was counted many times. This chain links TRBV24-1 with TRBJ2-5; possible D gene TRBD1, 5 bases. The CDR3 is 11 residues long. CDR1 KGHDR and CDR2 SFDVKD come from the germline V gene. Trimming pared 6 bases from V and 5 bases from J, leaving 6 bases between. CDR3 sequence: CATSQGETQYF. CDR3 nucleotides: TGTGCCACCAGTCAGGGTGAGACCCAGTACTTC.